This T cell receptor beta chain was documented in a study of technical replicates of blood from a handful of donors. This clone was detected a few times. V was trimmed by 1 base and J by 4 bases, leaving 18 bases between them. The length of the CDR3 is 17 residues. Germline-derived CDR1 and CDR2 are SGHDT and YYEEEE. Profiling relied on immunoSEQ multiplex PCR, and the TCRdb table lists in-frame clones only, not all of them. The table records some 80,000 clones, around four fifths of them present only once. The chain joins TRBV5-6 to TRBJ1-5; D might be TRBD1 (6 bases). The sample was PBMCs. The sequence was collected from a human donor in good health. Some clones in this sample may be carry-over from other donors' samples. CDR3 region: CASSLWVPGQGNQPQHF. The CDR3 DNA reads TGTGCCAGCAGCTTGTGGGTTCCGGGACAAGGGAATCAGCCCCAGCATTTT.